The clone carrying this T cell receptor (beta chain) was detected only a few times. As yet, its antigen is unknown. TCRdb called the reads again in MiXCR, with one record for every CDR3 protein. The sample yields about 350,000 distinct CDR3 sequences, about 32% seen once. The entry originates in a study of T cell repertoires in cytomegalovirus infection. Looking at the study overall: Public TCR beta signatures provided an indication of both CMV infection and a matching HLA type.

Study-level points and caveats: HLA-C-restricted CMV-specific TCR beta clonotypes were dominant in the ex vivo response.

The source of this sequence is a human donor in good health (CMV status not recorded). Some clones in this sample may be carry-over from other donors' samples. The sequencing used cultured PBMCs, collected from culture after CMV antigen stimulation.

This CDR3 reads CASSKSLAGGILNEQFF. The CDR3, as DNA: TGTGCCAGTAGCAAATCACTAGCGGGAGGTATCCTCAATGAGCAGTTCTTC. The rearrangement uses TRBV19 and TRBJ2-1, with 12 bases identical to TRBD2. Germline V gives CDR1 LNHDA, CDR2 SQIVND (reference sequence). This CDR3 is 17 amino acids long. Unmatched junction bases numbered 12, after V lost 6 bases and J lost 6 bases. Based on the CDR3 plus reference TRBV19 and TRBJ2-1, the full variable domain is DGGITQSPKYLFRKEGQNVTLSCEQNLNHDAMYWYRQDPGQGLRLIYYSQIVNDFQKGDIAEGYSVSREKKESFPLTVTSAQKNPTAFYLCASSKSLAGGILNEQFFGPGTRLTVL.